Listed below are T cell receptor beta chains from one sample, sequenced in a study of blood T cell repertoires in COVID-19. The method was immunoSEQ multiplex PCR; TCRdb's version includes in-frame clones alone and lacks a portion of them. The sample lists under 50,000 clones, 80% to 90% occurring once. Sequenced input: peripheral blood. These receptors originate from a man aged 40-50 years with acute or convalescent COVID-19. Both conserved end residues are part of each CDR3. The D gene is left open where the match is weak. Rows may omit the clone size; those that give it use once, few, many or a size class.

TRBV5-4	-	-	TRBJ2-7	15	CASRTDRTVSYEQYF	TGTGCCAGCAGGACGGACCGGACAGTCTCCTACGAGCAGTACTTC
TRBV24-1	-	once	TRBJ1-2	18	CATSDDRGGAGVFLGYTF	TGTGCCACCAGTGATGATCGGGGAGGGGCCGGGGTGTTCCTTGGCTACACCTTC
TRBV6-1	TRBD2	-	TRBJ2-4	15	CASSETPLGGDIQYF	TGTGCCAGCAGTGAAACCCCTTTGGGAGGGGACATTCAGTACTTC
TRBV6-5	-	-	TRBJ2-7	14	CASRVTSAGYEQYF	TGTGCCAGCAGGGTGACTTCCGCTGGGTACGAGCAGTACTTC
TRBV3-1/TRBV3-2	-	-	TRBJ2-3	12	CASSQAADTQYF	TGTGCCAGCAGCCAAGCCGCAGATACGCAGTATTTT
TRBV18	-	-	TRBJ1-2	12	CASSRDTFGYTF	TGTGCCAGCTCACGCGACACGTTTGGCTACACCTTC
TRBV29-1	-	-	TRBJ1-1	15	CSVVGQAFMNTEAFF	TGCAGCGTTGTAGGTCAGGCTTTCATGAACACTGAAGCTTTCTTT
TRBV6-5	TRBD1	-	TRBJ1-5	14	CASSQGGDNQPQHF	TGTGCCAGCAGCCAAGGGGGCGACAATCAGCCCCAGCATTTT
TRBV7-9	-	-	TRBJ1-2	13	CASSVTENYGYTF	TGTGCCAGCAGCGTGACAGAGAACTATGGCTACACCTTC
TRBV28	-	-	TRBJ1-1	14	CASTLGGVGSEAFF	TGTGCCAGCACCCTGGGGGGGGTAGGCTCTGAAGCTTTCTTT
TRBV12-3/TRBV12-4	TRBD1	-	TRBJ1-3	12	CASSPGTAKIYF	TGTGCCAGCAGTCCGGGGACAGCCAAAATATATTTT
TRBV27	TRBD1	few	TRBJ1-6	16	CASSEKDRGRNSPLHF	TGTGCCAGCAGTGAAAAGGACAGGGGCAGGAATTCACCCCTCCACTTT
TRBV5-6	-	-	TRBJ2-5	13	CASSLGRQETQYF	TGTGCCAGCAGCTTGGGCAGACAAGAGACCCAGTACTTC
TRBV7-9	-	few	TRBJ1-4	15	CASSPGRQFNEKLFF	TGTGCCAGCAGCCCCGGGAGACAGTTTAATGAAAAACTGTTTTTT
TRBV7-9	-	-	TRBJ1-5	16	CASSLVGGYGNQPQHF	TGTGCCAGCAGCTTAGTAGGCGGGTATGGCAATCAGCCCCAGCATTTT
TRBV28	TRBD1	once	TRBJ1-4	16	CASSRGLGTENEKLFF	TGTGCCAGCAGTCGCGGCCTAGGGACAGAAAATGAAAAACTGTTTTTT
TRBV6-5	-	few	TRBJ2-7	14	CASSRTATTYEQYF	TGTGCCAGCAGTCGGACAGCTACAACCTACGAGCAGTACTTC
TRBV27	TRBD1	-	TRBJ2-2	14	CASRDRVNTGELFF	TGTGCCAGCCGGGACAGGGTTAACACCGGGGAGCTGTTTTTT
TRBV30	-	-	TRBJ1-4	13	CAWSAGSNEKLFF	TGTGCCTGGAGTGCAGGGTCTAATGAAAAACTGTTTTTT